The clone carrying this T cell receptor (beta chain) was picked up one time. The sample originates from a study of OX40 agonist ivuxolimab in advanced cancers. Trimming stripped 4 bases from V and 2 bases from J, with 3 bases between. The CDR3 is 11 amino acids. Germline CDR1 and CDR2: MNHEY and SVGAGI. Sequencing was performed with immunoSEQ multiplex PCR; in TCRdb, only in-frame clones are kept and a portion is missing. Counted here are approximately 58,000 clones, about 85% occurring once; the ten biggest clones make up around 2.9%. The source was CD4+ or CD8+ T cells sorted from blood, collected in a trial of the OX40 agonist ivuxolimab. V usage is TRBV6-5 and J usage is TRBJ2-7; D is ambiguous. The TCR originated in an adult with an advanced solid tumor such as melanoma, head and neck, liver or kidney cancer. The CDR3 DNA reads TGTGCCAGCAGTTCGACCTACGAGCAGTACTTC. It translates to CASSSTYEQYF.